This is a list of T cell receptor beta chains from one sample in a study of T-cell reconstitution after alpha-beta-depleted transplantation in children. MiXCR, run by TCRdb on the PCR reads, gives a single entry per CDR3 protein. The sample lists 150,000 to 200,000 distinct CDR3 sequences, 11% occurring once. The starting material was PBMCs, obtained before TCRalphabeta/CD19-depleted stem cell transplant. These TCRs come from a boy between 2 and 10 years old with acute myeloid leukemia, due to receive a stem cell transplant. Each CDR3 is given with its conserved first and last residue. Each record gives: J gene, D gene, clone size, V gene, CDR3 DNA, CDR3 protein. The D gene is left open where the match is weak. A clone size is listed for some rows: how often the clone was seen (once, few, many), or a class if it is expanded.

j_gene: TRBJ2-7
d_gene: -
abundance: many
v_gene: TRBV7-7
CDR3nt: TGTGCCAGCAGCTTAAACCGTAGCGCAAAGCAGTACTTC
CDR3aa: CASSLNRSAKQYF

j_gene: TRBJ1-1
d_gene: TRBD1
abundance: many
v_gene: TRBV6-1
CDR3nt: TGTGCCAGCAGTGAACGGACAGGGGGCATCACTGAAGCTTTCTTT
CDR3aa: CASSERTGGITEAFF

j_gene: TRBJ1-1
d_gene: -
abundance: many
v_gene: TRBV5-1
CDR3nt: TGCGCCAGCAGTTCCCCATTTTCGACTGAAGCTTTCTTT
CDR3aa: CASSSPFSTEAFF

j_gene: TRBJ2-1
d_gene: -
abundance: many
v_gene: TRBV24-1
CDR3nt: TGTGCCACCAGTGATCCCTCGGTTCAGGGAGCGAACAATGAGCAGTTCTTC
CDR3aa: CATSDPSVQGANNEQFF

j_gene: TRBJ2-3
d_gene: TRBD2
abundance: many
v_gene: TRBV10-3
CDR3nt: TGTGCCATCAGTGAGTCGCCTAGCGGGAATACGCAGTATTTT
CDR3aa: CAISESPSGNTQYF

j_gene: TRBJ1-2
d_gene: -
abundance: many
v_gene: TRBV12-3/TRBV12-4
CDR3nt: TGTGCCAGCAGGTTAGGGGCAAGTGGCTACACCTTC
CDR3aa: CASRLGASGYTF

j_gene: TRBJ1-5
d_gene: -
abundance: many
v_gene: TRBV20-1
CDR3nt: TGCAGTGCTGGGGACGGACAAAATCAGCCCCAGCATTTT
CDR3aa: CSAGDGQNQPQHF

j_gene: TRBJ2-2
d_gene: TRBD2
abundance: many
v_gene: TRBV9
CDR3nt: TGTGCCAGCAGCGTAGTGGGACTAGCAGGGGAGCTGTTTTTT
CDR3aa: CASSVVGLAGELFF

j_gene: TRBJ2-2
d_gene: -
abundance: many
v_gene: TRBV7-9
CDR3nt: TGTGCCAGCAGCCAGGGACCCACCGGGGAGCTGTTTTTT
CDR3aa: CASSQGPTGELFF

j_gene: TRBJ1-1
d_gene: -
abundance: many
v_gene: TRBV29-1
CDR3nt: TGCAGCGTTGAAGATAAGGGGAGGAAGGGAAAGGGCACTGAAGCTTTCTTT
CDR3aa: CSVEDKGRKGKGTEAFF

j_gene: TRBJ1-5
d_gene: -
abundance: many
v_gene: TRBV6-5
CDR3nt: TGTGCCAGCAGGAGGGATAGCAATCAGCCCCAGCATTTT
CDR3aa: CASRRDSNQPQHF

j_gene: TRBJ2-1
d_gene: -
abundance: many
v_gene: TRBV28
CDR3nt: TGTGCCAGCAGTTTGGAGGGGGCCTACAATGAGCAGTTCTTC
CDR3aa: CASSLEGAYNEQFF

j_gene: TRBJ2-1
d_gene: TRBD2
abundance: many
v_gene: TRBV5-1
CDR3nt: TGCGCCAGCAGCTTGGCCTCTAGCGGGAGAGATGAGCAGTTCTTC
CDR3aa: CASSLASSGRDEQFF

j_gene: TRBJ1-5
d_gene: -
abundance: many
v_gene: TRBV11-2
CDR3nt: TGTGCCAGCAGCCAACAGGGTGGCAATCAGCCCCAGCATTTT
CDR3aa: CASSQQGGNQPQHF

j_gene: TRBJ1-5
d_gene: -
abundance: -
v_gene: TRBV7-2
CDR3nt: TGTGCCAGCAGCTCAAGCCCTAGCAATCAGCCCCAGCATTTT
CDR3aa: CASSSSPSNQPQHF

j_gene: TRBJ1-2
d_gene: -
abundance: many
v_gene: TRBV12-3/TRBV12-4
CDR3nt: TGTGCCAGCAGTTTGTCCAGCCATGGCTACACCTTC
CDR3aa: CASSLSSHGYTF

j_gene: TRBJ2-5
d_gene: TRBD2
abundance: many
v_gene: TRBV20-1
CDR3nt: TGCAGTGCTAGAGGTGGACTAGCGGTTTTCCCGGAGACCCAGTACTTC
CDR3aa: CSARGGLAVFPETQYF

j_gene: TRBJ1-1
d_gene: -
abundance: many
v_gene: TRBV7-8
CDR3nt: TGTGCCAGCAGCGCCACCGGGAGAAACACTGAAGCTTTCTTT
CDR3aa: CASSATGRNTEAFF

j_gene: TRBJ2-1
d_gene: -
abundance: few
v_gene: TRBV5-1
CDR3nt: TGCGCCAGCAGGGCCGTGAGCGTGGATGAGCAGTTCTTC
CDR3aa: CASRAVSVDEQFF

j_gene: TRBJ1-1
d_gene: -
abundance: many
v_gene: TRBV20-1
CDR3nt: TGCAGTGCTAGAGATCGGGGTTTGGTCCGGGACACTGAAGCTTTCTTT
CDR3aa: CSARDRGLVRDTEAFF

j_gene: TRBJ2-7
d_gene: TRBD2
abundance: -
v_gene: TRBV27
CDR3nt: TGTGCCAGCAGTTTAATGCGGGAGGTCTCCTACGAGCAGTACTTC
CDR3aa: CASSLMREVSYEQYF

j_gene: TRBJ2-7
d_gene: TRBD2
abundance: many
v_gene: TRBV28
CDR3nt: TGTGCCAGCATCGGGACTAGCGGGAGGAAAAGCTCCTACGAGCAGTACTTC
CDR3aa: CASIGTSGRKSSYEQYF

j_gene: TRBJ1-2
d_gene: -
abundance: many
v_gene: TRBV4-1
CDR3nt: TGCGCCAGCAGCCAAGAGACGACACTGACGCGTGGCTACACCTTC
CDR3aa: CASSQETTLTRGYTF

j_gene: TRBJ2-4
d_gene: -
abundance: many
v_gene: TRBV3-1
CDR3nt: TGTGCCAGCAGCCCAGGGGACTCACTCAAAAACATTCAGTACTTC
CDR3aa: CASSPGDSLKNIQYF

j_gene: TRBJ2-5
d_gene: -
abundance: many
v_gene: TRBV7-7
CDR3nt: TGTGCTAGCAGCCTTCGACCGCTTGCGGAGACCCAGTACTTC
CDR3aa: CASSLRPLAETQYF

j_gene: TRBJ1-1
d_gene: -
abundance: many
v_gene: TRBV4-1
CDR3nt: TGCGCCAGCAGCCAAGCTTACTTCTACAGGGTCCAAGGAGCTTTCTTT
CDR3aa: CASSQAYFYRVQGAFF

j_gene: TRBJ1-1
d_gene: -
abundance: -
v_gene: TRBV7-3
CDR3nt: TGTGCCAGCAGTTACGGCCTTAACACTGAAGCTTTCTTT
CDR3aa: CASSYGLNTEAFF

j_gene: TRBJ1-3
d_gene: -
abundance: many
v_gene: TRBV4-1
CDR3nt: TGCGCCAGCAGCCACCCAGGGGCGAACTCTGGAAACACCATATATTTT
CDR3aa: CASSHPGANSGNTIYF

j_gene: TRBJ2-2
d_gene: TRBD1
abundance: -
v_gene: TRBV2
CDR3nt: TGTGCCAGCAGCGTACCCGACAGGGGGCAGGCCGGGGAGCTGTTTTTT
CDR3aa: CASSVPDRGQAGELFF

j_gene: TRBJ2-3
d_gene: TRBD1
abundance: many
v_gene: TRBV7-9
CDR3nt: TGTGCCAGCAGCTCAAAACAGGGGACGCCCACAGATACGCAGTATTTT
CDR3aa: CASSSKQGTPTDTQYF

j_gene: TRBJ2-3
d_gene: TRBD1
abundance: many
v_gene: TRBV12-3/TRBV12-4
CDR3nt: TGTGCCAGCACCCGAGGGTTACAGGGGAACACAGATACGCAGTATTTT
CDR3aa: CASTRGLQGNTDTQYF

j_gene: TRBJ1-1
d_gene: -
abundance: many
v_gene: TRBV12-3/TRBV12-4
CDR3nt: TGTGCCAGCAGTTTCAGGACGGACCTGAACACTGAAGCTTTCTTT
CDR3aa: CASSFRTDLNTEAFF

j_gene: TRBJ2-2
d_gene: TRBD1
abundance: many
v_gene: TRBV5-1
CDR3nt: TGCGCCAGCGGGGACAGGGGGAGCCCCGGGGAGCTGTTTTTT
CDR3aa: CASGDRGSPGELFF

j_gene: TRBJ2-3
d_gene: TRBD2
abundance: many
v_gene: TRBV9
CDR3nt: TGTGCCAGCAACGCCGGGGGGGCTGGAGATACGCAGTATTTT
CDR3aa: CASNAGGAGDTQYF

j_gene: TRBJ2-6
d_gene: -
abundance: many
v_gene: TRBV7-7
CDR3nt: TGTGCTAGCAGTCCGAGCTCTGGGGCCAACGTCCTGACTTTC
CDR3aa: CASSPSSGANVLTF

j_gene: TRBJ2-1
d_gene: TRBD2
abundance: many
v_gene: TRBV6-5
CDR3nt: TGTGCCAGCAGTTACTCGCGGGGGGGTGATGAGCAGTTCTTC
CDR3aa: CASSYSRGGDEQFF

j_gene: TRBJ1-4
d_gene: -
abundance: many
v_gene: TRBV20-1
CDR3nt: TGCAGTGCTAGAGATCCCCGGAGTAATGAAAAACTGTTTTTT
CDR3aa: CSARDPRSNEKLFF

j_gene: TRBJ2-1
d_gene: TRBD2
abundance: many
v_gene: TRBV7-8
CDR3nt: TGTGCCAGCAGCTCCGGGACTAGCGGGATACAGTTCTTC
CDR3aa: CASSSGTSGIQFF

j_gene: TRBJ2-5
d_gene: TRBD2
abundance: many
v_gene: TRBV13
CDR3nt: TGTGCCAGCAGGCCTACGACTAGCGGAGTCCAAGAGACCCAGTACTTC
CDR3aa: CASRPTTSGVQETQYF

j_gene: TRBJ1-2
d_gene: -
abundance: many
v_gene: TRBV7-2
CDR3nt: TGTGCCAGCACGCAATCCCGGGGGAACTATGGCTACACCTTC
CDR3aa: CASTQSRGNYGYTF